This T cell receptor (beta chain) is from a study of T cell responses to AZD1222 COVID-19 vaccine. General observations from the study: Clonal diversity was possibly underestimated; the donors were predominantly white British and more often female. Among spike-specific TCRs, nearly half reportedly target unmutated variant regions.

The repertoire was sequenced with immunoSEQ multiplex PCR; TCRdb's copy has only in-frame clones and lacks some. Here the sample spans 150,000 to 200,000 clones, just over 90% being singletons. The germline V gene has CDR1 GTSNPN and CDR2 SVGIG (reference sequence). Trimming left V 5 bases short and J 3 bases short, with 16 bases between. The CDR3 has 14 residues. In regard to this clone: Antigen unknown.

The source was peripheral blood, collected 28 days after the second dose of the MenACWY control vaccine. This sequence was found in an adult who received the MenACWY meningococcal vaccine as a control. J is TRBJ1-1 and V is TRBV30; the D gene is possibly TRBD1 (5 bases). The CDR3 is CAWDLGAPYTEAFF. The CDR3, as DNA: TGTGCCTGGGATCTAGGGGCCCCCTACACTGAAGCTTTCTTT.